One sample yielded the 2 T cell receptor beta chains listed below, sequenced in a study of T cells after yellow fever vaccination. MiXCR, run by TCRdb on the 5' RACE reads, gives a single entry per CDR3 protein. The sample consists of 500,000 to 650,000 distinct CDR3 sequences, around a sixth of them appearing once. The specimen comprised PBMCs, sampled 5 days after the first yellow fever vaccination. The source is a man between 18 and 29 years old who received the YFV17D yellow fever vaccine.

The chain uses TRBV7-9 and TRBJ1-2; tentative D call: TRBD1 (5 bases). The germline V and J ends were trimmed by 1 base and 4 bases, with 16 bases remaining between them. The CDR3 runs to 16 residues. In germline, CDR1 is SEHNR, CDR2 FQNEAQ (reference sequence). The CDR3: CASSLGPGNRGYGYTF. The DNA of the CDR3 is TGTGCCAGCAGCTTAGGCCCAGGGAATAGGGGCTATGGCTACACCTTC.

The sample holds a few counts of this clonotype. The chain couples TRBV24-1 to TRBJ2-7, with D hard to call. Germline CDR1 is KGHDR and CDR2 is SFDVKD. Trimming removed 5 bases at V and 6 bases at J, with 7 bases between. This CDR3 has 11 residues. CDR3 loop: CATSVRSEQYV. CDR3 DNA sequence: TGTGCCACCAGTGTTCGTAGCGAGCAGTACGTC.